This passage covers 20 T cell receptor beta chains from one sample sequenced in a study of long-term antiretroviral therapy in people with HIV. Samples were assayed with immunoSEQ v3.0 at survey level. Using immunoSEQ multiplex PCR, the repertoire was profiled, and TCRdb retains in-frame clones only, with some absent. The data hold roughly 42,000 clones, with 85% to 90% observed a single time. Sequenced here: unsorted PBMCs, sampled 1.2 years after starting antiretroviral therapy. These receptors were obtained from a woman in her 50s with HIV.

This chain connects TRBV11-3 to TRBJ2-5, with D hard to call. The V gene's germline CDR1 is SGHNT and CDR2 YENEEA. The CDR3 covers 14 residues. V was cut by 5 bases and J by 5 bases, with 15 bases left in between. The CDR3, as DNA: TGTGCCAGCAGCACAACTACAGAACAGGAGACCCAGTACTTC. This translates into CASSTTTEQETQYF.

CDR3 loop: CACQRPGGETQYF. CDR3 DNA sequence: TGTGCCTGTCAACGGCCTGGGGGAGAGACCCAGTACTTC. V gene TRBV5-6 combines with J gene TRBJ2-5; possibly TRBD1 or TRBD2 for D (5 bases each). CDR1 is SGHDT and CDR2 is YYEEEE in the germline V gene. The V end lost 10 bases, the J end lost 4 bases, and 17 bases lay between the germline ends. The CDR3 extends over 13 amino acids.

The chain combines TRBV7-8 with TRBJ2-7; 7 bases fit TRBD2. V was clipped by 1 base and J by 4 bases; unmatched bases: 7. The germline gives CDR1 SGHVS, CDR2 FQNEAQ. The CDR3 runs 15 residues. CDR3: CASSLGGGGKYEQYF. CDR3 DNA sequence: TGTGCCAGCAGCTTAGGCGGGGGAGGGAAGTACGAGCAGTACTTC.

The rearrangement joins TRBV7-9 to TRBJ2-2; D might be TRBD1 (6 bases). V lost 5 bases to trimming and J lost 1 base, with 14 bases between them. The length of the CDR3 is 16 residues. Germline loops: CDR1 SEHNR, CDR2 FQNEAQ (reference sequence). CDR3 DNA: TGTGCCAGCAGCATACAGGGCAAAAGGAACACCGGGGAGCTGTTTTTT. It translates to CASSIQGKRNTGELFF.

This clone came up once. The chain is built from TRBV7-2 and TRBJ1-5; no clear D gene. This CDR3 has 12 residues. Trimming stripped 4 bases from V and 5 bases from J, with 6 bases between. Looked up from germline, CDR1 is SGHTA and CDR2 is FQGNSA. The DNA for the CDR3 is TGTGCCAGCAGCTCAGATCATCAGCCCCAGCATTTT. Encoded protein: CASSSDHQPQHF.

The chain links TRBV18 to TRBJ2-7, with D perhaps TRBD2 (5 bases). Trimming stripped 2 bases from V and 3 bases from J, with 11 bases between. Germline values: CDR1 KGHSH, CDR2 LQKENI. CDR3 length: 14 residues. CDR3 sequence: CASSPIPGIYEQYF. CDR3 bases: TGTGCCAGCTCACCAATCCCGGGAATCTACGAGCAGTACTTC.

The chain recombines TRBV9 with TRBJ1-4, with 7 bases aligning to TRBD1. CDR1 is SGDLS, CDR2 YYNGEE, per germline. J gave up 3 bases and V 4 bases, and 9 bases lay outside the gene matches. This CDR3 region has 16 residues. CDR3 region: CASSPNPTGPNEKLFF. The CDR3 coding sequence is TGTGCCAGCAGCCCTAACCCGACAGGGCCTAATGAAAAACTGTTTTTT.

The chain is built from TRBV10-3 and TRBJ2-1; D tentatively fits TRBD1 or TRBD2 (6 bases each). Germline V gene sequence: CDR1 ENHRY, CDR2 SYGVKD. Trimming cost V 8 bases and J 1 base, with 18 bases left between them. This CDR3 has 16 amino acids. CDR3 protein: CAIGTGQKPSYNEQFF. In DNA, the CDR3 is TGTGCCATCGGGACTGGACAGAAACCTTCCTACAATGAGCAGTTCTTC.

The gene calls are TRBV5-6 and TRBJ2-3; a possible D gene is TRBD2 (7 bases). The CDR3 has 16 amino acids. The germline V gene encodes CDR1 SGHDT and CDR2 YYEEEE. The V and J ends lost 5 bases and 3 bases respectively, with 19 bases between them. The CDR3 sequence: CASRHRRGAGTDTQYF. DNA of the CDR3: TGTGCCAGCAGGCACCGCAGGGGAGCGGGGACAGATACGCAGTATTTT.

This clone was found a few times. The chain carries TRBV6-6 and TRBJ2-2; 7 bases line up with TRBD1. The CDR3 is made up of 16 amino acids. The junction had 6 bases not matched to a gene; V was cut back by 1 base and J by 4 bases. Germline V gene data show CDR1 as MNHNY and CDR2 as SVGAGI (reference sequence). In nucleotides, the CDR3 is TGTGCCAGCAGTTACTTGACAGGGATGAGCACCGGGGAGCTGTTTTTT. This codes for CASSYLTGMSTGELFF.

The rearrangement links TRBV5-1 to TRBJ1-4; D remains unclear. Germline V gene data show CDR1 as SGHRS and CDR2 as YFSETQ. The CDR3 contains 14 residues. The V and J ends lost 0 bases and 6 bases respectively, with 9 bases between them. The CDR3 DNA reads TGCGCCAGCAGCTTGGGGCAGGACGATGAAAAACTGTTTTTT. It codes for CASSLGQDDEKLFF.

The chain uses TRBV19 and TRBJ2-7; no reliable D call. Between the trimmed V and J ends, which lost 6 bases and 7 bases, there was a span of 13 bases. Germline V gene sequence: CDR1 LNHDA, CDR2 SQIVND (reference sequence). The CDR3 runs 12 residues. The CDR3 spells CASSLYGQEQYF. The CDR3 coding sequence is TGTGCCAGTAGCCTGTACGGCCAAGAGCAGTACTTC. The complete variable domain, with remaining parts taken from reference TRBV19 and TRBJ2-7, reads DGGITQSPKYLFRKEGQNVTLSCEQNLNHDAMYWYRQDPGQGLRLIYYSQIVNDFQKGDIAEGYSVSREKKESFPLTVTSAQKNPTAFYLCASSLYGQEQYFGPGTRLTVT.

The genes are TRBV9 and TRBJ1-5; D remains unclear. CDR1 and CDR2 (germline): SGDLS, YYNGEE. V lost 4 bases and J 3 bases, leaving 11 bases between the germline ends. This CDR3 has 14 amino acids. The CDR3 protein is CASSQAGFNQPQHF. As DNA, the CDR3 is TGTGCCAGCAGCCAAGCGGGGTTCAATCAGCCCCAGCATTTT.

J is TRBJ2-7 and V is TRBV19; 8 positions match TRBD2. The CDR3 is 17 amino acids. J was trimmed by 1 base and V by 3 bases; bases with no gene match: 11. The germline CDR1 and CDR2 sequences are LNHDA and SQIVND (reference sequence). The CDR3 region has the DNA TGTGCCAGTAGTATGGAGTCGGCTAGCGGGCGATCCTACGAGCAGTACTTC. Protein product: CASSMESASGRSYEQYF.

V usage is TRBV2 and J usage is TRBJ2-3; D remains unclear. This CDR3 has 15 amino acids. The germline V gene has CDR1 SNHLY and CDR2 FYNNEI. The V end was cut by 0 bases, the J end by 0 bases, with 7 bases between. The CDR3 bases are TGTGCCAGCAGTGAAGCCAGACCTAGCACAGATACGCAGTATTTT. As protein: CASSEARPSTDTQYF.

The chain recombines TRBV10-3 with TRBJ2-4, with 8 positions matching TRBD2. Per germline, CDR1 ENHRY and CDR2 SYGVKD. The CDR3 totals 17 residues. Trimming removed 3 bases from V and 2 bases from J; junction bases left unmatched: 9. The CDR3 region has the DNA TGTGCCATCAGTGATCGAAGCGGGGGATTGACCAAAAACATTCAGTACTTC. It encodes CAISDRSGGLTKNIQYF.

This clone has a single count. The V and J genes are TRBV11-3 and TRBJ2-2; TRBD2 might be the D (5 bases). Trimming cost V 4 bases and J 6 bases, with 12 bases left between them. The V gene's germline CDR1 is SGHNT and CDR2 YENEEA. The CDR3 runs 14 residues. The CDR3 sequence is CASSWAVGAGELFF. CDR3 sequence (DNA): TGTGCCAGCAGCTGGGCCGTCGGGGCCGGGGAGCTGTTTTTT.

The gene calls are TRBV4-1 and TRBJ1-1; D is unclear. CDR3 length equals 16 residues. The germline V and J ends were trimmed by 4 bases and 0 bases, with 15 bases remaining between them. The V gene's germline CDR1 is MGHRA and CDR2 YSYEKL. The CDR3 nucleotides read TGCGCCAGCAGCCCCCTAACCTTTGGCATGAACACTGAAGCTTTCTTT. Encoded protein: CASSPLTFGMNTEAFF.

This chain uses TRBV29-1 with TRBJ1-1; perhaps TRBD1 as D (5 bases). This CDR3 contains 14 residues. Germline V gene sequence: CDR1 SQVTM, CDR2 ANQGSEA. Between the trimmed V and J ends, which lost 5 bases and 0 bases, there was a span of 13 bases. CDR3: CSVCRDGVNTEAFF. As DNA, the CDR3 is TGCAGCGTTTGCCGGGACGGGGTGAACACTGAAGCTTTCTTT.

This chain uses TRBV7-9 with TRBJ2-3, with D perhaps matching TRBD2 (5 bases). Germline CDR1 SEHNR, CDR2 FQNEAQ (reference sequence). This CDR3 region has 17 residues. The V end lost 5 bases, the J end lost 8 bases, and 26 bases lay between the germline ends. CDR3 in amino acids: CASSPEGTGLVGGTQYF. CDR3 in DNA: TGTGCCAGCAGCCCCGAGGGAACCGGGCTAGTCGGCGGTACGCAGTATTTT.